Listed below are T cell receptor beta chains from one sample, sequenced in a study of regulatory T cells in long-lasting Graves disease. TCRdb re-called the multiplex PCR reads through MiXCR, storing one row per CDR3 protein. The sample holds about 530,000 distinct CDR3 sequences, approximately 16% seen once. This same sample was also taken into another study, of T cells in Graves' hyperthyroidism and ophthalmopathy.

The input for sequencing was peripheral blood mononuclear cells (PBMCs), taken at new diagnosis, from a patient treated with antithyroid drugs. The receptor set was obtained from a woman aged 35-65 years with Graves disease. Each CDR3 is given with its conserved first and last residue. Each record gives: J gene, clone size, V gene, D gene, CDR3 DNA, CDR3 protein. D genes are given only for firm matches. Rows may omit the clone size; those that give it use once, few, many or a size class.

TRBJ2-5,few,TRBV7-9,TRBD1,TGTGCCAGCAGCCGGGGACAGCGAGAGACCCAGTACTTC,CASSRGQRETQYF
TRBJ1-3,many,TRBV2,TRBD1,TGTGCCAGCAGTGAGCAGGGGGCGCTAGGAAACACCATATATTTT,CASSEQGALGNTIYF
TRBJ2-1,many,TRBV2,.,TGTGCCAGCACCGAGCGCAATGAGCAGTTCTTC,CASTERNEQFF
TRBJ1-1,.,TRBV7-9,.,TGTGCCAGCAGCCTCAATCTCCGGGACCCTGAGGCTTTCTTT,CASSLNLRDPEAFF
TRBJ2-7,.,TRBV18,.,TGTGCCAGCTCACCTCTGGAAGGACAGTTTACCTACGAGCAGTACTTC,CASSPLEGQFTYEQYF
TRBJ1-1,many,TRBV3-1,.,TGTGCCAGCAGCCAACAGGGGATGAACACTGAAGCTTTCTTT,CASSQQGMNTEAFF
TRBJ2-7,.,TRBV5-1,.,TGCGCCAGCAGCTTGCCGGATACGTACGAGCAGTACTTC,CASSLPDTYEQYF
TRBJ2-7,few,TRBV30,.,TGTGCCTGGAGTCTGGGGGGTACCTACGAGCAGTACTTC,CAWSLGGTYEQYF
TRBJ2-5,.,TRBV12-3/TRBV12-4,TRBD2,TGTGCCAGCAGAAAAAGCGGGGGGCCCGGAGAGACCCAGTACTTC,CASRKSGGPGETQYF
TRBJ2-1,few,TRBV5-1,TRBD2,TGCGCCAGCAGCTTACCGGGACTAATTTCTGAGCAGTTCTTC,CASSLPGLISEQFF
TRBJ2-3,.,TRBV20-1,.,TGCAGTGCTAGGAGCGTCGGGCTAGCCGTCGATACGCAGTATTTT,CSARSVGLAVDTQYF
TRBJ1-2,.,TRBV10-2,.,TGCGCCAGCATCGGTGGGGGGGATCCGGATCGAAATGGCTACACCTTC,CASIGGGDPDRNGYTF
TRBJ2-7,many,TRBV20-1,.,TGCAGTGCTCACGAGCAGTACTTC,CSAHEQYF
TRBJ1-2,many,TRBV9,.,TGTGCCAGCAGCGAAGGAAGGGGAGACTATGGCTACACCTTC,CASSEGRGDYGYTF
TRBJ2-3,.,TRBV5-5,.,TGTGCCAGCAGCTTGGATATGTATCCAGATACGCAGTATTTT,CASSLDMYPDTQYF
TRBJ2-1,many,TRBV18,.,TGTGCCAGCTCACCAAAGGTTGGCCTGGGGTTCTTC,CASSPKVGLGFF
TRBJ2-1,.,TRBV5-6,.,TGTGCCAGCAGCCAAGAACCGTATGAGCAGTTCTTC,CASSQEPYEQFF
TRBJ2-1,many,TRBV6-5,TRBD2,TGTGCCAGCAGTTATACTGGACTAGCGGAGGACAATGAGCAGTTCTTC,CASSYTGLAEDNEQFF
TRBJ2-3,many,TRBV6-2/TRBV6-3,.,TGTGCCAGCAGTGGGTCGGGACTGAACACAGATACGCAGTATTTT,CASSGSGLNTDTQYF
TRBJ1-1,many,TRBV2,.,TGTGCCAGCAGTTCGCCGGACCCTATGAACACTGAAGCTTTCTTT,CASSSPDPMNTEAFF
TRBJ1-1,.,TRBV7-9,.,TGTGCCAGCAGCTTAGTCCGGACGGTGAACACTGAAGCTTTCTTT,CASSLVRTVNTEAFF
TRBJ1-3,.,TRBV12-3/TRBV12-4,.,TGTGCCAGCAGTTTCAGGTTTCGAGGGGACCGAGCTGGAAACACCATATATTTT,CASSFRFRGDRAGNTIYF
TRBJ1-3,.,TRBV2,.,TGTGCCAGCAGACCTTCCGGCGGCAGAGATCCCTCTGGAAACACCATATATTTT,CASRPSGGRDPSGNTIYF
TRBJ1-1,.,TRBV7-9,TRBD1,TGTGCCAGCAGCTTCGACACAGGGGGAGGGACGGGAGCTTTCTTT,CASSFDTGGGTGAFF
TRBJ1-4,many,TRBV2,.,TGTGCCAGCAGACCACCGTACACCCTGGCAGACGAGTTTAAGGAAAAACTGTTTTTT,CASRPPYTLADEFKEKLFF
TRBJ1-5,few,TRBV18,.,TGTGCCAGCTCAGGTGGAACTTTCTTAGAAGACCAGCCCCAGCATTTT,CASSGGTFLEDQPQHF
TRBJ2-1,few,TRBV16,.,TGTGCCAGCAGCCTGGTAGTGGGCGTGGGGGAGCAGTTCTTC,CASSLVVGVGEQFF
TRBJ2-2,few,TRBV10-1,.,TGCGCCAGCAGCTCTACTTTACAATTCGCGAACACCGGGGAGCTGTTTTTT,CASSSTLQFANTGELFF
TRBJ1-1,.,TRBV12-3/TRBV12-4,.,TGTGCCAGCACCTCGGCGGGACCCAAGGGGACTGAAGCTTTCTTT,CASTSAGPKGTEAFF
TRBJ2-1,many,TRBV20-1,.,TGCAGTGCTAGAGAGGTCGAGGACTACGTCTACAATGAGCAGTTCTTC,CSAREVEDYVYNEQFF
TRBJ2-5,.,TRBV4-1,TRBD2,TGCGCCAGCAGCCAAGATCGTCCCGGGGGGTACCAAGAGACCCAGTACTTC,CASSQDRPGGYQETQYF
TRBJ1-1,.,TRBV5-1,.,TGCGCCAGCAGCTTGGTTACGGGGGGAGGGGTGGCCACTGAAGCTTCCTTT,CASSLVTGGGVATEASF
TRBJ1-1,many,TRBV28,.,TGTGCCAGCAGCGTCGCCCCCTCTACAGGTCCTGAAGCTTTCTTT,CASSVAPSTGPEAFF
TRBJ1-6,few,TRBV20-1,.,TGCAGTGCTAGAGGCGGCCAGACGGGGAGTAGTTCACCCCTCCACTTT,CSARGGQTGSSSPLHF
TRBJ2-2,.,TRBV12-3/TRBV12-4,TRBD2,TGTGCCAGCACCGGAAAGGGGAGGGGTCTGTCCACCGGGGAGCTGTTTTTT,CASTGKGRGLSTGELFF
TRBJ1-1,few,TRBV6-5,.,TGTGCCAGCAGTTACCCCGTAAACACTGAAGCTTTCTTT,CASSYPVNTEAFF